This is a list of T cell receptor beta chains from one sample in a study of CD8 T cells in ankylosing spondylitis. From the 5' RACE reads, TCRdb called clonotypes with MiXCR, one entry per CDR3 protein. Here the sample spans approximately 190,000 distinct CDR3 sequences, about an eighth being singletons. The sequencing sample was made of blood, either unsorted or a sorted T cell fraction (not recorded which). The source of these receptors is a female donor with ankylosing spondylitis or in good health (not recorded which). Both conserved end residues are part of each CDR3. The D gene is left open where the match is weak. Some rows mark clone size as missing; the rest say once, few, many or name a class of expanded clone.

j_call | d_call | clone_size | v_call | cdr3_length | cdr3_aa | cdr3_nt
TRBJ1-1 | - | many | TRBV29-1 | 14 | CSARGSAGDTEAFF | TGCAGCGCTAGGGGGTCGGCGGGGGACACTGAAGCTTTCTTT
TRBJ1-2 | - | few | TRBV12-3/TRBV12-4 | 14 | CASSLTPRVNGYTF | TGTGCCAGCAGTTTGACCCCCCGGGTGAATGGCTACACCTTC
TRBJ2-7 | TRBD2 | many | TRBV29-1 | 12 | CSTSSGSYEQYF | TGCAGCACCTCTAGCGGCTCCTACGAGCAGTACTTC
TRBJ1-6 | - | many | TRBV3-1 | 14 | CASASVQENSPLHF | TGTGCCAGCGCCTCTGTTCAGGAGAATTCACCCCTCCACTTT
TRBJ2-1 | TRBD1 | many | TRBV12-3/TRBV12-4 | 20 | CASTLPRTGFRPGGYNEQFF | TGTGCCAGCACTCTCCCCAGGACAGGGTTCCGGCCTGGGGGTTACAATGAGCAGTTCTTC
TRBJ2-2 | TRBD2 | - | TRBV7-9 | 14 | CATSGPKGAGELFF | TGTGCCACTAGCGGGCCTAAAGGGGCCGGGGAGCTGTTTTTT
TRBJ2-3 | - | many | TRBV20-1 | 12 | CSAKPLTDTQYF | TGCAGTGCTAAACCCTTGACAGATACGCAGTATTTT
TRBJ2-3 | - | many | TRBV6-2/TRBV6-3 | 12 | CASSRGPDTQYF | TGTGCCAGCAGTCGGGGTCCAGATACGCAGTATTTT
TRBJ1-4 | TRBD1 | - | TRBV20-1 | 14 | CSASSDREGEKLFF | TGCAGTGCTAGTTCGGACAGGGAGGGCGAAAAACTGTTTTTT
TRBJ2-2 | TRBD2 | few | TRBV7-6 | 16 | CASSSRTSGRSGELFF | TGTGCCAGCAGCTCCCGGACTAGCGGGAGGTCCGGGGAGCTGTTTTTT
TRBJ1-1 | - | - | TRBV30 | 11 | CAWSVITEAFF | TGTGCCTGGAGTGTGATCACTGAAGCTTTCTTT
TRBJ2-1 | TRBD2 | - | TRBV12-3/TRBV12-4 | 14 | CASSPFRGRAVQFF | TGTGCCAGCAGCCCCTTTCGCGGGAGGGCCGTCCAGTTCTTC
TRBJ2-7 | TRBD2 | many | TRBV5-1 | 16 | CASRGIWGLATYEQYF | TGCGCCAGCAGGGGCATATGGGGACTAGCTACCTACGAGCAGTACTTC
TRBJ1-6 | TRBD1 | few | TRBV7-3 | 15 | CASSLSGQYNSPLHF | TGTGCCAGCAGCTTATCGGGACAGTATAATTCACCCCTCCACTTT
TRBJ1-1 | - | many | TRBV12-3/TRBV12-4 | 12 | CASSLEQREAFF | TGTGCCAGCAGTTTAGAACAGCGTGAAGCTTTCTTT
TRBJ2-5 | - | many | TRBV21-1 | 13 | CASRRLAGETQYF | TGTGCCAGCAGGAGACTAGCGGGAGAGACCCAGTACTTC
TRBJ2-7 | - | few | TRBV4-3 | 14 | CASSQDGGSYEQYF | TGCGCCAGCAGCCAAGACGGGGGATCCTACGAGCAGTACTTC
TRBJ2-6 | - | - | TRBV12-5 | 15 | CASGLTVSGANVLTF | TGTGCTAGTGGCCTGACGGTATCTGGGGCCAACGTCCTGACTTTC
TRBJ2-1 | TRBD2 | many | TRBV4-2 | 16 | CASSQEPSGRLNEQFF | TGTGCCAGCAGCCAAGAACCTAGCGGGAGGTTAAATGAGCAGTTCTTC
TRBJ2-2 | - | many | TRBV9 | 16 | CASSPSGTPNTGELFF | TGTGCCAGCAGCCCCTCGGGGACACCGAACACCGGGGAGCTGTTTTTT
TRBJ2-5 | - | - | TRBV25-1 | 17 | CASSEWGRGVAQETQYF | TGTGCCAGCAGTGAATGGGGCCGCGGAGTTGCGCAAGAGACCCAGTACTTC
TRBJ2-1 | - | few | TRBV20-1 | 12 | CSASPRGREQFF | TGCAGTGCTAGCCCCCGGGGGCGGGAGCAGTTCTTC
TRBJ1-3 | - | few | TRBV7-3 | 15 | CASSLQGTSGNTIYF | TGTGCCAGCAGCTTACAGGGGACGTCTGGAAACACCATATATTTT
TRBJ1-4 | TRBD1 | many | TRBV28 | 15 | CASSRGTGESEKLFF | TGTGCCAGCAGTAGGGGGACAGGGGAAAGTGAAAAACTGTTTTTT
TRBJ1-1 | - | few | TRBV6-1 | 14 | CASSEGGGRTEAFF | TGTGCCAGCAGTGAGGGGGGGGGAAGGACTGAAGCTTTCTTT
TRBJ2-7 | - | few | TRBV20-1 | 15 | CSARYSGSATGEQYF | TGCAGTGCTCGGTATAGCGGCAGCGCCACGGGTGAGCAGTACTTC
TRBJ1-1 | - | many | TRBV29-1 | 14 | CSVEGSSLNTEAFF | TGCAGCGTTGAAGGGTCGTCACTGAACACTGAAGCTTTCTTT
TRBJ1-1 | - | many | TRBV7-9 | 12 | CASSPQNTEAFF | TGTGCCAGCAGCCCTCAGAACACTGAAGCTTTCTTT
TRBJ2-1 | - | - | TRBV20-1 | 13 | CSARKAGYDEQFF | TGCAGTGCTAGGAAGGCAGGGTACGATGAGCAGTTCTTC
TRBJ1-6 | - | many | TRBV4-3 | 16 | CASSQDLAAYNSPLHF | TGCGCCAGCAGCCAGGATCTAGCGGCCTATAATTCACCCCTCCACTTT
TRBJ1-2 | - | few | TRBV7-2 | 14 | CASSARQLDYGYTF | TGTGCCAGCAGCGCCCGACAGTTAGACTATGGCTACACCTTC
TRBJ1-2 | TRBD1 | many | TRBV7-2 | 14 | CASSPDRTNYGYTF | TGTGCCAGCAGCCCGGACAGGACCAACTATGGCTACACCTTC
TRBJ2-6 | - | - | TRBV28 | 16 | CASSLGDSSGANVLTF | TGTGCCAGCAGTTTAGGGGACTCCTCTGGGGCCAACGTCCTGACTTTC
TRBJ2-5 | TRBD1 | - | TRBV6-4 | 13 | CASSDRQGETQYF | TGTGCCAGCAGTGACCGACAGGGAGAGACCCAGTACTTC
TRBJ2-1 | TRBD1 | - | TRBV12-3/TRBV12-4 | 18 | CASSPRTGGVQGYNEQFF | TGTGCCAGCAGCCCGAGGACAGGGGGCGTTCAGGGCTACAATGAGCAGTTCTTC
TRBJ2-3 | TRBD2 | - | TRBV6-2/TRBV6-3 | 14 | CASSSPSLAGTQYF | TGTGCCAGCAGTTCTCCATCATTAGCGGGTACGCAGTATTTT
TRBJ2-3 | - | many | TRBV4-3 | 15 | CASSQGPSVTDTQYF | TGCGCCAGCAGCCAAGGCCCCTCAGTGACAGATACGCAGTATTTT
TRBJ2-6 | - | many | TRBV29-1 | 15 | CSVGSSPSGANVLTF | TGCAGCGTTGGGTCCAGCCCCTCTGGGGCCAACGTCCTGACTTTC
TRBJ2-1 | - | few | TRBV24-1 | 13 | CATSGDGYNEQFF | TGTGCCACCAGTGGGGACGGCTACAATGAGCAGTTCTTC
TRBJ1-1 | - | many | TRBV20-1 | 12 | CSAPPGDTEAFF | TGCAGTGCCCCGCCCGGGGACACTGAAGCTTTCTTT
TRBJ1-4 | - | many | TRBV15 | 14 | CATSRVVRGSKLFF | TGTGCCACCAGCAGAGTAGTGAGGGGGTCAAAACTGTTTTTT
TRBJ2-1 | TRBD2 | few | TRBV11-2 | 13 | CASSVGLAHEQFF | TGTGCCAGCAGCGTTGGACTAGCCCATGAGCAGTTCTTC
TRBJ1-2 | - | many | TRBV7-9 | 16 | CASIGLTDGINYGYTF | TGTGCCAGCATCGGACTTACGGATGGCATAAACTATGGCTACACCTTC
TRBJ2-7 | - | few | TRBV5-1 | 13 | CASSLTGRHEQYF | TGCGCCAGCAGCTTGACAGGGAGGCACGAGCAGTACTTC
TRBJ2-7 | TRBD2 | many | TRBV20-1 | 17 | CSARDERTSGIDGEQYF | TGCAGTGCTAGAGATGAGAGGACTAGCGGGATCGATGGCGAGCAGTACTTC
TRBJ2-1 | - | many | TRBV12-3/TRBV12-4 | 16 | CASSFGGPARVNEQFF | TGTGCCAGCAGTTTCGGCGGACCGGCAAGAGTCAATGAGCAGTTCTTC
TRBJ2-1 | - | many | TRBV7-9 | 15 | CASSLPGSSYNEQFF | TGTGCCAGCAGTTTACCGGGGAGCTCCTACAATGAGCAGTTCTTC
TRBJ2-3 | - | many | TRBV9 | 13 | CASSPLPLDTQYF | TGTGCCAGCAGCCCCCTCCCGCTCGATACGCAGTATTTT
TRBJ2-7 | TRBD2 | - | TRBV20-1 | 15 | CSARDPGLAAFEQYF | TGCAGTGCTAGAGATCCAGGACTAGCGGCTTTCGAGCAGTACTTC
TRBJ2-5 | - | - | TRBV20-1 | 15 | CSARDPRDGGETQYF | TGCAGTGCTAGAGATCCGAGGGATGGGGGAGAGACCCAGTACTTC
TRBJ2-2 | TRBD2 | many | TRBV5-1 | 15 | CASSLVGLVSGELFF | TGCGCCAGCAGCTTGGTCGGACTAGTTTCCGGGGAGCTGTTTTTT
TRBJ2-1 | - | many | TRBV24-1 | 15 | CATSDTGPLYNEQFF | TGTGCCACCAGTGACACGGGGCCCCTTTACAATGAGCAGTTCTTC
TRBJ2-1 | - | many | TRBV21-1 | 17 | CASSKVSSGSSYNEQFF | TGTGCCAGCAGCAAAGTTAGTAGCGGGAGCTCCTACAATGAGCAGTTCTTC